The rows below give T cell receptor beta chains drawn from one sample of a study of OX40 agonist ivuxolimab in advanced cancers. This table comes from immunoSEQ multiplex PCR, and its TCRdb copy is limited to in-frame clones, with some not included. The sample carries roughly 61,000 clones, around 90% recorded once. The specimen was CD4+ or CD8+ T cells sorted from blood, collected in a trial of the OX40 agonist ivuxolimab. Receptors were obtained from an adult with an advanced solid tumor such as melanoma, head and neck, liver or kidney cancer. The CDR3 runs from the conserved cysteine through the conserved F or W. Fields, in order: V gene, D gene, CDR3 length, J gene, clone size, CDR3 protein, CDR3 DNA. The D gene is left open where the match is weak. The listing skips clone size in some rows; elsewhere it reads once, few, many or a size class.

TRBV7-2	NA	16	TRBJ1-4	NA	CASSLSKGATNEKLFF	TGTGCCAGCAGCTTAAGTAAGGGGGCAACTAATGAAAAACTGTTTTTT
TRBV7-9	NA	11	TRBJ2-7	NA	CASERYYEQYF	TGTGCCAGCGAGAGGTACTACGAGCAGTACTTC
TRBV28	NA	11	TRBJ2-1	NA	CASTGLGEQFF	TGTGCCAGCACCGGCCTGGGGGAGCAGTTCTTC
TRBV10-3	NA	17	TRBJ1-4	NA	CAISDTLAAAANEKLFF	TGTGCCATCAGTGATACGCTGGCAGCGGCAGCTAATGAAAAACTGTTTTTT
TRBV28	NA	14	TRBJ1-3	NA	CASSFETAGNTIYF	TGTGCCAGCAGTTTTGAGACGGCGGGGAACACCATATATTTT
TRBV5-4	NA	12	TRBJ2-7	NA	CASSLRGIEQYF	TGTGCCAGCAGCTTGCGGGGAATTGAGCAGTACTTC
TRBV7-9	NA	14	TRBJ1-4	NA	CASSFERANEKLFF	TGTGCCAGCAGCTTTGAGCGAGCTAATGAAAAACTGTTTTTT
TRBV5-4	NA	14	TRBJ1-1	once	CASSLWGSNTEAFF	TGTGCCAGCAGCTTGTGGGGTTCAAACACTGAAGCTTTCTTT
TRBV28	NA	11	TRBJ2-5	NA	CASSLAGTQYF	TGTGCCAGCAGTTTGGCGGGGACCCAGTACTTC
TRBV23-1	NA	15	TRBJ2-5	NA	CASSQSDIGKETQYF	TGCGCCAGCAGTCAATCGGACATAGGAAAAGAGACCCAGTACTTC
TRBV2	NA	15	TRBJ2-3	NA	CASRQLDRPTDTQYF	TGTGCCAGCCGCCAACTGGACAGACCCACAGATACGCAGTATTTT
TRBV15	NA	11	TRBJ2-1	NA	CATSSYNEQFF	TGTGCCACCAGCAGCTACAATGAGCAGTTCTTC
TRBV30	TRBD1	15	TRBJ1-3	NA	CAWSVQGAPGNTIYF	TGTGCCTGGAGTGTCCAGGGGGCGCCTGGAAACACCATATATTTT
TRBV2	NA	12	TRBJ2-7	NA	CASSGSSYEQYF	TGTGCCAGCTCAGGGTCCTCCTACGAGCAGTACTTC
TRBV10-3	TRBD1	12	TRBJ1-1	NA	CAISRGQDEAFF	TGTGCCATCAGCAGGGGGCAGGATGAAGCTTTCTTT
TRBV2	NA	14	TRBJ1-2	NA	CASLPTGRVDGYTF	TGTGCCAGCCTCCCTACCGGCAGGGTGGATGGCTACACCTTC